At least ten counts were recorded for the clone carrying this T cell receptor beta chain. MiXCR, run by TCRdb on the RT-PCR reads, gives a single entry per CDR3 protein. This sample has more than 450,000 distinct CDR3 sequences, with 7.6% found just once. This entry belongs to a study of response to subunit inactivated influenza vaccine. The CDR3 has 13 residues. Per the germline V gene, CDR1 is SGHTA and CDR2 is FQGNSA. Trimming stripped 1 base from V and 7 bases from J, with 10 bases between. This material consisted of PBMCs from blood, taken about 23 months after vaccination. J is TRBJ2-5 and V is TRBV7-2; D might be TRBD2 (6 bases). The origin of this receptor is a man in his fifties or sixties who received an inactivated influenza vaccine. In DNA form, the CDR3 reads TGTGCCAGCAGCTTAGAGGGGCGGGGGACCCAGTACTTC. Translated, it gives CASSLEGRGTQYF.